This entry features one TCR beta chain sequence. Its antigen remains unidentified. This sample is part of a study of cytomegalovirus exposure and HLA in healthy donors. Germline CDR1 is SGHVS and CDR2 is FQNEAQ. The junction had 13 bases not matched to a gene; V was cut back by 7 bases and J by 3 bases. This CDR3 has 16 residues. PCR employed 60 Vbeta and 13 Jbeta primers. Generated by immunoSEQ multiplex PCR, the TCRdb table keeps only in-frame clones and is missing some. The sample includes some 140,000 clones, 80% seen only once; the top ten take approximately 1.2%. Study-wide results and caveats: V segments that were indistinguishable, TRBV6-2 and TRBV6-3 among them, were omitted from analysis.

The sequence came from a male donor in good health and CMV-seropositive. Sequencing was done on a sample of PBMCs. The V and J genes are TRBV7-8 and TRBJ2-7; 9 bases line up with TRBD1. The CDR3 DNA reads as TGTGCCAGCACCTCCCGTCCGGGACAGGGTGACTACGAGCAGTACTTC. It codes for CASTSRPGQGDYEQYF.